Each of the 28 T cell receptor beta chains below was sequenced from the same sample in a study of blood T cells in healthy people across ages. Together with a sample-barcoded 5' primer, a J-beta primer mix was included in a second PCR lasting about 6 to 11 cycles. Via MiXCR, TCRdb re-called the 5' RACE reads, giving one row per CDR3 protein. The table shows 910,000 or so distinct CDR3 sequences, with roughly 47% occurring only once. The sequencing input was blood. The receptor set was obtained from a woman between 55 and 75 years old in good health.

V and J are TRBV5-1 and TRBJ2-5, with D possibly being TRBD1 or TRBD2 (5 bases each). CDR1 is SGHRS, CDR2 YFSETQ, per germline. This CDR3 comprises 16 residues. V dropped 0 bases and J dropped 3 bases, with 15 bases sitting between them. The CDR3 protein is CASSLAVGDGEETQYF. CDR3 nucleotide sequence: TGCGCCAGCAGCTTGGCGGTGGGGGACGGTGAAGAGACCCAGTACTTC.

The table lists this clonotype with a few counts. The rearrangement joins TRBV11-2 to TRBJ2-7; D call uncertain. The V gene's germline CDR1 is SGHAT and CDR2 FQNNGV. CDR3 length equals 15 residues. The V gene lost 5 bases and the J gene lost 0 bases, with 14 bases spanning the gap. CDR3 nucleotides: TGTGCCAGCAGCACCCCACGCGTGAGCTCCTACGAGCAGTACTTC. This translates into CASSTPRVSSYEQYF.

This clonotype appeared a few times. The chain joins TRBV7-2 to TRBJ2-3, with D perhaps matching TRBD1 or TRBD2 (5 bases each). The CDR3 is 16 amino acids. The V end lost 0 bases, the J end lost 2 bases, and 12 bases lay between the germline ends. The germline CDR1 and CDR2 sequences are SGHTA and FQGNSA. The CDR3 spells CASSLAGPGPTDTQYF. As DNA, the CDR3 is TGTGCCAGCAGCTTAGCGGGACCTGGACCCACAGATACGCAGTATTTT.

The DNA for the CDR3 is TGCGCCAGCGGCTACTACACATACAATGAGCAGTTCTTC. The encoded protein is CASGYYTYNEQFF. The chain has TRBV5-1 and TRBJ2-1; no clear D gene. The V and J ends lost 7 bases and 4 bases respectively, with 12 bases between them. Germline V gene data show CDR1 as SGHRS and CDR2 as YFSETQ. This CDR3 is 13 amino acids long.

The chain combines TRBV21-1 with TRBJ2-3; the D segment call TRBD1 is taken from the table without a DNA check. TRBV21-1 is recorded as a pseudogene. CDR3 length: 18 residues. The CDR3 DNA follows: TGTGCCAGCAGCAAAGACAGGACAGGGGGCGCCTGCACAGATACGCAGTATTTT. Its protein is CASSKDRTGGACTDTQYF.

The chain joins TRBV20-1 to TRBJ2-1; 12 nucleotides match TRBD2. The germline CDR1 and CDR2 sequences are DFQATT and SNEGSKA (reference sequence). V was pared by 1 base and J by 9 bases, with 4 bases of the junction left unmatched. This CDR3 contains 14 residues. Here the CDR3 DNA reads TGCAGTGCTAGAGCACCGGGACTAGCGGGTGAGCAGTTCTTC. It specifies CSARAPGLAGEQFF.

The sample holds a few counts of this clonotype. The chain links TRBV11-2 to TRBJ2-3; D is uncertain. Germline CDR1 and CDR2: SGHAT and FQNNGV. Trimming stripped 2 bases from V and 0 bases from J, with 6 bases between. The CDR3 is 14 residues long. CDR3 loop: CASSLRRSTDTQYF. CDR3 nucleotide sequence: TGTGCCAGCAGCTTAAGGCGTAGCACAGATACGCAGTATTTT.

The J gene is TRBJ1-4, the V gene TRBV3-1; maybe TRBD1 (5 bases). Trimming took off 1 base at V and 1 base at J, with 10 bases between the two ends. Germline assignment: CDR1 LGHDT and CDR2 YNNKEL (reference sequence). The CDR3 consists of 16 residues. The CDR3 here is CASSQGSGGTNEKLFF. The CDR3 nucleotides are TGTGCCAGCAGCCAAGGTAGTGGGGGAACTAATGAAAAACTGTTTTTT.

The chain joins TRBV12-3 or TRBV12-4 to TRBJ1-1; 10 bases are shared with TRBD1. V shed 6 bases, J shed 6 bases, and the junction held 10 bases outside the gene matches. CDR3 length: 15 residues. The CDR3 DNA sequence: TGTGCCAGCAGAGAAGGACAGGGGGTAATCTCTGAAGCTTTCTTT. Protein sequence: CASREGQGVISEAFF.

The V and J genes are TRBV29-1 and TRBJ2-5; TRBD2 is a possible D gene (6 bases). Per the germline V gene, CDR1 is SQVTM and CDR2 is ANQGSEA. The CDR3 is made up of 14 amino acids. Trimming removed 3 bases from V and 5 bases from J, with 16 bases in between. CDR3 nucleotides: TGCAGCGTTGACGGGACTCTCTCAGGGGAGACCCAGTACTTC. Protein sequence: CSVDGTLSGETQYF.

This chain uses TRBV7-8 with TRBJ2-3; D remains ambiguous. CDR3 size: 15 residues. V was shortened by 1 base and J by 0 bases, with 8 bases between the two germline ends. Germline V gene data show CDR1 as SGHVS and CDR2 as FQNEAQ. The CDR3, as DNA: TGTGCCAGCAGCTTAGTGTCTACTAGCACAGATACGCAGTATTTT. Translating it yields CASSLVSTSTDTQYF.

The chain recombines TRBV9 with TRBJ1-1; perhaps TRBD1 as D (5 bases). The germline gives CDR1 SGDLS, CDR2 YYNGEE. CDR3 size: 12 residues. Trimming cost V 6 bases and J 11 bases, with 17 bases left between them. The DNA for the CDR3 is TGTGCCAGCACCGGGGGAGGCACGACGGCTTTCTTT. It yields the protein CASTGGGTTAFF.

The chain is built from TRBV20-1 and TRBJ2-7, with 9 bases identical to TRBD1. Germline lookup yields CDR1 DFQATT and CDR2 SNEGSKA (reference sequence). V lost 4 bases and J lost 7; bases outside the gene matches: 14. There are 15 residues in the CDR3. In DNA form, the CDR3 reads TGCAGTGCTAATAGATTCGCCACCGGGACAGGGGAGCAGTACTTC. Its protein product is CSANRFATGTGEQYF.

In its sample, this clonotype was seen a few times. V and J are TRBV4-3 and TRBJ2-3; weak D call: TRBD2 (6 bases). Trimming removed 0 bases from V and 4 bases from J, with 17 bases in between. Germline V CDR1 and CDR2: LGHNA, YSLEER. The CDR3 has 17 residues. The DNA for the CDR3 is TGCGCCAGCAGCCAAGATCTGTCGGGAGCCCTCCCAGATACGCAGTATTTT. Protein product: CASSQDLSGALPDTQYF.

The chain links TRBV6-2 or TRBV6-3 to TRBJ2-5; D is possibly TRBD1 or TRBD2 (5 bases each). Germline values: CDR1 MNHEY, CDR2 SVGEGT. Trimming removed 8 bases at V and 11 bases at J, with 24 bases between. The CDR3 has 14 residues. The CDR3 is CASVISDRDYKQYF. CDR3 DNA: TGTGCCAGCGTTATAAGCGACAGAGACTACAAGCAGTACTTC.

This clonotype was found a few times. The chain recombines TRBV7-9 with TRBJ1-2; D is undetermined. Germline V gives CDR1 SEHNR, CDR2 FQNEAQ (reference sequence). This CDR3 is built from 13 residues. Trimming took off 1 base at V and 3 bases at J, with 6 bases between the two ends. In nucleotides, the CDR3 is TGTGCCAGCAGCTTAGAGGGATACTATGGCTACACCTTC. Amino acids: CASSLEGYYGYTF.

This chain links TRBV11-2 with TRBJ2-3, with D perhaps being TRBD1 or TRBD2 (5 bases each). This CDR3 is 14 amino acids long. The V gene lost 0 bases and the J gene lost 10 bases, with 14 bases spanning the gap. Germline loops: CDR1 SGHAT, CDR2 FQNNGV. The chain's CDR3 is CASSLDLVGVSQYF. The DNA of the CDR3 is TGTGCCAGCAGCTTAGATTTGGTGGGGGTGTCGCAGTATTTT.

This clonotype was seen only a few times. The chain joins TRBV9 to TRBJ2-3, with 7 bases fitting TRBD1. This CDR3 contains 15 residues. V lost 0 bases to trimming and J lost 2 bases; unmatched junction nucleotides: 3. Germline CDR1 reads SGDLS; CDR2 reads YYNGEE. This chain's CDR3 is CASSVAQGHTDTQYF. Here the CDR3 DNA reads TGTGCCAGCAGCGTAGCACAGGGGCACACAGATACGCAGTATTTT.

The chain has TRBV5-1 and TRBJ2-5; D unclear. The CDR3 length is 12 residues. CDR1 is SGHRS and CDR2 is YFSETQ in the germline V gene. Trimming removed 0 bases from V and 13 bases from J, with 13 bases in between. As DNA, the CDR3 is TGCGCCAGCAGCTTGGCGGGCTGGGCGTGGTACTTC. This gives the protein CASSLAGWAWYF.

This chain joins TRBV4-2 and TRBJ2-3, with D perhaps TRBD2 (6 bases). V lost 4 bases to trimming and J lost 4 bases, with 15 bases between them. Germline V CDR1 and CDR2: LGHNA, YNFKEQ. CDR3 size: 15 residues. In DNA, the CDR3 is TGTGCCAGCAGCCGATTGGAGGGAGCGGCAGATACGCAGTATTTT. The encoded protein is CASSRLEGAADTQYF.

The table lists this clonotype with a few counts. The chain has TRBV7-2 and TRBJ2-1; 8 bases agree with TRBD2. The CDR3 contains 16 residues. V lost 0 bases and J lost 3; bases outside the gene matches: 4. From germline, CDR1 is SGHTA and CDR2 FQGNSA. This chain's CDR3 is CASSLAGAGGYNEQFF. CDR3 coding DNA: TGTGCCAGCAGCTTAGCCGGCGCGGGAGGCTACAATGAGCAGTTCTTC.

The chain is built from TRBV4-1 and TRBJ2-1; 9 bases line up with TRBD2. Per the germline V gene, CDR1 is MGHRA and CDR2 is YSYEKL. The V and J ends lost 1 base and 6 bases, in that order; junction bases with no gene match: 10. CDR3 size: 17 residues. The CDR3 spells CASSQGPAGLAANEQFF. Written as DNA, the CDR3 is TGCGCCAGCAGCCAAGGGCCGGCGGGACTAGCAGCCAATGAGCAGTTCTTC.

The sample holds a few counts of this clonotype. The gene calls are TRBV3-1 and TRBJ2-6, with D unclear. This CDR3 spans 13 amino acids. In germline, CDR1 is LGHDT, CDR2 YNNKEL (reference sequence). The V end lost 0 bases, the J end lost 6 bases, and 3 bases lay between the germline ends. For the CDR3, the DNA is TGTGCCAGCAGCCAAGATCTGGCCAACGTCCTGACTTTC. Its translation: CASSQDLANVLTF.

The table lists this clonotype with a few counts. The V and J genes are TRBV20-1 and TRBJ2-5; tentatively, D is TRBD2 (5 bases). Germline V gene sequence: CDR1 DFQATT, CDR2 SNEGSKA (reference sequence). This CDR3 contains 14 residues. V lost 0 bases, J lost 11 bases, and 19 bases lay in between. As DNA, the CDR3 is TGCAGTGCTAGAGACGGGGAGCCTGACATCGGGCAGTACTTC. This encodes CSARDGEPDIGQYF.

This clonotype appeared a few times. This rearrangement joins TRBV15 to TRBJ2-7; 9 positions match TRBD2. CDR3 size: 14 residues. V was clipped by 4 bases and J by 6 bases; unmatched bases: 7. Germline CDR1 LNHNV, CDR2 YYDKDF (reference sequence). The CDR3 DNA sequence: TGTGCCACCAGCAAAAGTAGCGGGAGCGGCGAGCAGTACTTC. As protein: CATSKSSGSGEQYF. The full variable domain, in which reference TRBV15 and TRBJ2-7 provide the parts outside the CDR3, is DAMVIQNPRYQVTQFGKPVTLSCSQTLNHNVMYWYQQKSSQAPKLLFHYYDKDFNNEADTPDNFQSRRPNTSFCFLDIRSPGLGDTAMYLCATSKSSGSGEQYFGPGTRLTVT.

V is TRBV20-1 and J is TRBJ2-1; D perhaps matches TRBD2 (5 bases). Germline CDR1 DFQATT, CDR2 SNEGSKA (reference sequence). V lost 0 bases to trimming and J lost 9 bases, with 18 bases between them. This CDR3 is 15 amino acids long. CDR3 DNA: TGCAGTGCTAGAGATCGGGGTCAAGGATATGGTGAGCAGTTCTTC. This sequence encodes CSARDRGQGYGEQFF.

This clonotype was recorded a few times. The chain uses TRBV25-1 and TRBJ1-1, with D uncertain. V was trimmed by 1 base and J by 4 bases, leaving 10 bases between them. CDR1 is MGHDK, CDR2 SYGVNS, per germline. The CDR3 has 14 residues. CDR3 in amino acids: CASSELEGITEAFF. In DNA, the CDR3 is TGTGCCAGCAGTGAATTGGAAGGGATCACTGAAGCTTTCTTT. The full variable domain, with the rest looked up from reference TRBV25-1 and TRBJ1-1, is EADIYQTPRYLVIGTGKKITLECSQTMGHDKMYWYQQDPGMELHLIHYSYGVNSTEKGDLSSESTVSRIRTEHFPLTLESARPSHTSQYLCASSELEGITEAFFGQGTRLTVV.

This clonotype was detected only once. This chain joins TRBV11-1 and TRBJ1-2; 7 positions agree with TRBD1. This CDR3 is 13 amino acids long. Unmatched junction bases numbered 9, after V lost 5 bases and J lost 9 bases. The germline CDR1 and CDR2 sequences are SGHAT and FQDESV (reference sequence). CDR3 region: CASSLGTAGSYTF. DNA for the CDR3: TGTGCCAGCAGCCTAGGGACAGCTGGGAGCTACACCTTC.